Following are 29 T cell receptor beta chains from one sample sequenced in a study of CD8 T cells in Susac syndrome. The RNA, roughly 0.5 to 1 ug, was put through reverse transcription using random hexamers. One entry per CDR3 protein, called by TCRdb with MiXCR from the immunoSEQ multiplex PCR reads. The profile covers 200,000 to 250,000 distinct CDR3 sequences, with 80% to 95% appearing a single time and around 0.13% taken by the ten largest. The sequenced material came from CD8+ T cells from PBMCs. Receptors were obtained from a human donor with multiple sclerosis.

The genes are TRBV4-1 and TRBJ2-7; 7 bases line up with TRBD2. The CDR3 contains 16 residues. Germline V gene sequence: CDR1 MGHRA, CDR2 YSYEKL. V lost 4 bases to trimming and J lost 6 bases; unmatched junction nucleotides: 15. CDR3 amino acids: CASSPTLAGGPREQYF. The DNA for the CDR3 is TGCGCCAGCAGCCCCACGTTAGCGGGTGGACCACGCGAGCAGTACTTC.

CDR3 coding DNA: TGTGCCAGCAGTTTAGGAAGCAGCGTCTCCTACGAGCAGTACTTC. Protein product: CASSLGSSVSYEQYF. The J gene is TRBJ2-7, the V gene TRBV27; D is unresolved. Germline-derived CDR1 and CDR2 are MNHEY and SMNVEV (reference sequence). The V and J ends lost 2 bases and 0 bases respectively, with 11 bases between them. CDR3 length equals 15 residues.

The CDR3, as DNA: TGTGCCAGTAGTACCCTACACAATGAGCAGTTCTTC. It yields the protein CASSTLHNEQFF. The rearrangement joins TRBV19 to TRBJ2-1; D gene uncertain. The CDR3 consists of 12 residues. Per germline, CDR1 LNHDA and CDR2 SQIVND (reference sequence). The V end lost 4 bases, the J end lost 5 bases, and 6 bases lay between the germline ends.

V gene TRBV20-1 combines with J gene TRBJ1-2; a weak D match, TRBD1 (6 bases). Trimming took off 2 bases at V and 2 bases at J, with 15 bases between the two ends. There are 15 residues in the CDR3. Looked up from germline, CDR1 is DFQATT and CDR2 is SNEGSKA (reference sequence). The CDR3 DNA follows: TGCAGTGCTAGATTGTGGACAGAAAAAAACTATGGCTACACCTTC. This translates into CSARLWTEKNYGYTF.

The gene calls are TRBV29-1 and TRBJ2-7, with 12 nucleotides matching TRBD2. The CDR3 sequence is 16 residues long. The germline V gene has CDR1 SQVTM and CDR2 ANQGSEA. V shed 0 bases and J 1 base; nucleotides not matched to a gene: 4. CDR3 amino acids: CSVEDGTSGFSYEQYF. CDR3 in DNA: TGCAGCGTTGAAGATGGGACTAGCGGGTTTTCCTACGAGCAGTACTTC.

In its sample, this clonotype was seen once. The V call is TRBV13, the J call TRBJ2-1; 7 nucleotides match TRBD2. This CDR3 has 16 residues. Germline V gives CDR1 PRHDT, CDR2 FYEKMQ (reference sequence). Trimming removed 4 bases from V and 0 bases from J; junction bases left unmatched: 6. The CDR3 nucleotides are TGTGCCAGCAGCTCCTTTGGGGGGGACTCCTACAATGAGCAGTTCTTC. It is translated as CASSSFGGDSYNEQFF. The variable domain in full, completed from reference TRBV13 and TRBJ2-1, reads AAGVIQSPRHLIKEKRETATLKCYPIPRHDTVYWYQQGPGQDPQFLISFYEKMQSDKGSIPDRFSAQQFSDYHSELNMSSLELGDSALYFCASSSFGGDSYNEQFFGPGTRLTVL.

J is TRBJ2-1 and V is TRBV4-3; TRBD2 might be the D (6 bases). This CDR3 is built from 16 residues. Germline CDR1 reads LGHNA; CDR2 reads YSLEER. The V end was cut by 1 base, the J end by 0 bases, with 10 bases between. DNA for the CDR3: TGCGCCAGCAGCCAAGGTAGCGGTAGCTCCTACAATGAGCAGTTCTTC. Its translation: CASSQGSGSSYNEQFF.

The chain uses TRBV12-5 and TRBJ2-3, with TRBD1 as a possible D gene (6 bases). Germline V gene lookup returns CDR1 LGHNT and CDR2 FRNRAP. This CDR3 region has 15 residues. Trimming stripped 5 bases from V and 0 bases from J, with 12 bases between. CDR3: CASGPGTKSTDTQYF. The CDR3 bases are TGTGCTAGTGGTCCAGGGACAAAGAGCACAGATACGCAGTATTTT. Together with reference TRBV12-5 and TRBJ2-3, the CDR3 gives the full variable domain: DARVTQTPRHKVTEMGQEVTMRCQPILGHNTVFWYRQTMMQGLELLAYFRNRAPLDDSGMPKDRFSAEMPDATLATLKIQPSEPRDSAVYFCASGPGTKSTDTQYFGPGTRLTVL.

Comment on this clonotype: The missing conserved phenylalanine or tryptophan at the end of this CDR3 makes a read error likely. V is TRBV7-9 and J is TRBJ2-5; no firm D call. The germline gives CDR1 SEHNR, CDR2 FQNEAQ (reference sequence). V was shortened by 1 base and J by 0 bases, with 6 bases between the two germline ends. There are 14 residues in the CDR3. CDR3 protein: CASSLDGYQETQYS. The CDR3 DNA reads as TGTGCCAGCAGCTTAGACGGGTACCAAGAGACCCAGTACTCC.

V is TRBV6-5 and J is TRBJ1-5, with D possibly TRBD1 on 6 matching bases. CDR3 length: 13 residues. V was shortened by 7 bases and J by 7 bases, with 14 bases between the two germline ends. Germline loops: CDR1 MNHEY, CDR2 SVGAGI. CDR3 sequence reads: CASNPRGGQPQHF. The CDR3 bases are TGTGCCAGCAACCCGAGGGGGGGCCAGCCCCAGCATTTT.

The rearrangement uses TRBV25-1 and TRBJ2-7, with 7 positions matching TRBD2. CDR3 length equals 15 residues. V lost 3 bases and J lost 0; bases outside the gene matches: 5. Looked up from germline, CDR1 is MGHDK and CDR2 is SYGVNS. The CDR3 DNA follows: TGTGCCAGCAGTGACCTAGCGGCCTCCTCCTACGAGCAGTACTTC. Protein sequence: CASSDLAASSYEQYF.

The chain joins TRBV19 to TRBJ2-7, with 9 bases identical to TRBD2. This CDR3 has 14 residues. Germline V gene sequence: CDR1 LNHDA, CDR2 SQIVND (reference sequence). V lost 6 bases and J lost 6; bases outside the gene matches: 9. CDR3: CASSAGGTSSEQYF. The CDR3 bases are TGTGCCAGTAGCGCGGGAGGGACTAGTAGCGAGCAGTACTTC.

The V call is TRBV5-6, the J call TRBJ1-4; no clear D. The germline gives CDR1 SGHDT, CDR2 YYEEEE. The CDR3 runs to 15 residues. V was clipped by 4 bases and J by 4 bases, with 14 bases between them. The CDR3 DNA sequence: TGTGCCAGCAGCGTGCAGAGGGCCCTTAATGAAAAACTGTTTTTT. Translation: CASSVQRALNEKLFF.

This chain connects TRBV12-3 or TRBV12-4 to TRBJ2-3, with D unclear. The CDR3 extends over 11 amino acids. Trimming left V 6 bases short and J 3 bases short, with 4 bases between. CDR3 in amino acids: CASRRTDTQYF. The CDR3 nucleotides are TGTGCCAGCAGAAGGACAGATACGCAGTATTTT.

The gene calls are TRBV13 and TRBJ1-1; maybe TRBD1 (5 bases). Germline CDR1 and CDR2: PRHDT and FYEKMQ (reference sequence). V lost 0 bases, J lost 5 bases, and 13 bases lay in between. CDR3 length equals 15 residues. CDR3 region: CASSLGGQGITEAFF. CDR3 bases: TGTGCCAGCAGCTTAGGCGGGCAGGGTATAACTGAAGCTTTCTTT.

The chain carries TRBV19 and TRBJ2-7, with D tentatively TRBD1 (6 bases). Germline values: CDR1 LNHDA, CDR2 SQIVND (reference sequence). CDR3 length: 14 amino acids. Trimming left V 5 bases short and J 3 bases short, with 14 bases between. CDR3 sequence: CASSPSPQGYEQYF. CDR3 nucleotides: TGTGCCAGTAGTCCGTCCCCACAGGGCTACGAGCAGTACTTC.

The chain carries TRBV29-1 and TRBJ1-2; the D gene is possibly TRBD1 (5 bases). The V gene's germline CDR1 is SQVTM and CDR2 ANQGSEA. This CDR3 spans 13 amino acids. Trimming pared 5 bases from V and 6 bases from J, leaving 16 bases between. The CDR3 region is CSVLGTLRNGYTF. The CDR3 nucleotides are TGCAGCGTTCTTGGGACCCTAAGGAATGGCTACACCTTC.

The chain has TRBV30 and TRBJ2-5, with a tentative D call TRBD2 (7 bases). The germline CDR1 and CDR2 sequences are GTSNPN and SVGIG (reference sequence). This CDR3 is built from 14 residues. Trimming shortened V by 4 bases and J by 5 bases, and 17 bases separated the two germline ends. The DNA for the CDR3 is TGTGCCTGGAACGTAGGGGGGGGGCTGGAGACCCAGTACTTC. Translated: CAWNVGGGLETQYF.

V gene TRBV4-3 combines with J gene TRBJ1-2; D is undetermined. This CDR3 spans 17 amino acids. The V end lost 0 bases, the J end lost 0 bases, and 14 bases lay between the germline ends. Germline V gene sequence: CDR1 LGHNA, CDR2 YSLEER. CDR3: CASSQDRNGPSNYGYTF. The DNA of the CDR3 is TGCGCCAGCAGCCAAGATCGGAACGGGCCCTCTAACTATGGCTACACCTTC.

J is TRBJ2-7 and V is TRBV27, with TRBD1 matching over 7 bases. V gave up 6 bases and J gave up 4 bases; unmatched junction bases: 18. CDR1 is MNHEY, CDR2 SMNVEV, per germline (reference sequence). The CDR3 is 17 amino acids. CDR3 DNA sequence: TGTGCCAGCAGCCCATATCCCTCACGAGGGGGCTCTTACGAGCAGTACTTC. It specifies CASSPYPSRGGSYEQYF.

This rearrangement joins TRBV5-6 to TRBJ2-2; 13 positions match TRBD2. CDR3 length equals 20 residues. The junction had 19 bases not matched to a gene; V was cut back by 4 bases and J by 7 bases. The V gene's germline CDR1 is SGHDT and CDR2 YYEEEE. This chain's CDR3 is CASSLGVIRTSGRVVGELFF. In DNA form, the CDR3 reads TGTGCCAGCAGCCTAGGTGTAATTAGGACTAGCGGGAGAGTTGTCGGGGAGCTGTTTTTT.

The CDR3: CASSLVVRLAGNTGELFF. The CDR3 DNA reads as TGTGCCAGCAGCTTAGTGGTTCGGCTAGCAGGCAACACCGGGGAGCTGTTTTTT. The chain employs TRBV7-8 and TRBJ2-2, with D tentatively TRBD2 (5 bases). The length of the CDR3 is 18 residues. The V gene's germline CDR1 is SGHVS and CDR2 FQNEAQ. With 1 base removed from V and 2 bases from J, the gap between germline ends came to 17 bases.

The chain uses TRBV6-5 and TRBJ2-7; D not resolved. The CDR3 sequence is 15 residues long. V shed 0 bases and J shed 3 bases, with 12 bases lying between them. Germline CDR1 and CDR2: MNHEY and SVGAGI. The CDR3 DNA sequence: TGTGCCAGCAGTTACTCCTGGTCCAGTAACTACGAGCAGTACTTC. It codes for CASSYSWSSNYEQYF.

The J gene is TRBJ2-5, the V gene TRBV6-5, with 11 bases aligning to TRBD1. CDR1 and CDR2 from the germline V gene are MNHEY and SVGAGI. This CDR3 is built from 15 residues. V gave up 2 bases and J gave up 5 bases; unmatched junction bases: 4. The CDR3 bases are TGTGCCAGCAGTTACGGGGACAGGGGGTCGGAGACCCAGTACTTC. It specifies CASSYGDRGSETQYF.

The V gene is TRBV7-9, the J gene TRBJ2-3, with 9 bases lining up with TRBD2. With 4 bases clipped from V and 4 bases from J, the junction kept 12 bases outside the gene matches. The germline V gene has CDR1 SEHNR and CDR2 FQNEAQ (reference sequence). The CDR3 runs 17 residues. The CDR3 DNA is TGTGCCAGCAGCTCAACTCACGGACTAGCGCTCTCAGATACGCAGTATTTT. Amino acids: CASSSTHGLALSDTQYF.

V is TRBV12-3 or TRBV12-4 and J is TRBJ1-2; D is uncertain. V shed 2 bases and J shed 6 bases, with 13 bases lying between them. CDR3 length: 14 residues. The CDR3 sequence: CASSLIAGWNGYTF. Written as DNA, the CDR3 is TGTGCCAGCAGTTTAATCGCCGGATGGAATGGCTACACCTTC.

The genes are TRBV12-3 or TRBV12-4 and TRBJ2-3, with a tentative D call TRBD2 (6 bases). Trimming took off 4 bases at V and 5 bases at J, with 19 bases between the two ends. This CDR3 spans 16 amino acids. This chain's CDR3 is CASSSPDWRERDTQYF. The DNA of the CDR3 is TGTGCCAGCAGTTCCCCCGACTGGCGGGAAAGAGATACGCAGTATTTT.

This clonotype was recorded only once. The J gene is TRBJ1-1, the V gene TRBV29-1; tentatively, D is TRBD1 (6 bases). The CDR3 is 15 residues long. Trimming took off 6 bases at V and 1 base at J, with 18 bases between the two ends. Germline V gene sequence: CDR1 SQVTM, CDR2 ANQGSEA. This CDR3 reads CSVDNPARGNTEAFF. CDR3 coding DNA: TGCAGCGTCGACAACCCCGCCAGGGGGAACACTGAAGCTTTCTTT.

V and J are TRBV20-1 and TRBJ1-1; D may be TRBD1 (6 bases). Germline V CDR1 and CDR2: DFQATT, SNEGSKA (reference sequence). The CDR3 is 12 residues long. The ends were cut back, 6 bases at V and 1 base at J, with 9 bases in the middle. DNA of the CDR3: TGCAGTGCCGGAGGGGGGAACACTGAAGCTTTCTTT. Its translation is CSAGGGNTEAFF.